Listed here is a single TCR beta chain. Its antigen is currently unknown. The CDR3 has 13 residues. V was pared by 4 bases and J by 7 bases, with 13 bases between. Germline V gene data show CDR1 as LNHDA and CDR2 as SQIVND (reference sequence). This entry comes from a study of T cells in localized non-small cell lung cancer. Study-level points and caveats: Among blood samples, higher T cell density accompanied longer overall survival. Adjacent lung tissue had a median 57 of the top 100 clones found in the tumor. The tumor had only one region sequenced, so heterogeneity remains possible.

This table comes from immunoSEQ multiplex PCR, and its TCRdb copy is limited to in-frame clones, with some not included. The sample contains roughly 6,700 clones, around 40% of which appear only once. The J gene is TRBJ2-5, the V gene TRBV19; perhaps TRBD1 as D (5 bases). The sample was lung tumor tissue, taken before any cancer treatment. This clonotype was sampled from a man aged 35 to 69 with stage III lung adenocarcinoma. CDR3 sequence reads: CASSTGNGGTQYF. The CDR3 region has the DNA TGTGCCAGTAGTACAGGGAACGGTGGGACCCAGTACTTC.